These 32 T cell receptor beta chains originate from one sample sequenced in a study of CD8 T cells in Susac syndrome. RNA, at about 0.45 to 1 ug, was reverse transcribed with random hexamers. From the immunoSEQ multiplex PCR reads, TCRdb called clonotypes with MiXCR, one entry per CDR3 protein. The sample shows roughly 88,000 distinct CDR3 sequences, about 95% of them seen only once. Sequencing input: CD8+ T cells from PBMCs. The receptor set was obtained from a human donor with Susac syndrome.

V is TRBV2 and J is TRBJ2-1, with D unresolved. V lost 9 bases and J lost 0, with 6 bases in between. Germline values: CDR1 SNHLY, CDR2 FYNNEI. CDR3 length equals 12 residues. This CDR3 is CARGPSYNEQFF. The CDR3 DNA reads TGTGCCAGAGGGCCCTCCTACAATGAGCAGTTCTTC.

The chain couples TRBV20-1 to TRBJ2-1; D gene unclear. Germline V gene lookup returns CDR1 DFQATT and CDR2 SNEGSKA (reference sequence). V shed 3 bases and J shed 6 bases, with 9 bases lying between them. CDR3 length: 12 residues. The CDR3 region is CSARADFNEQFF. CDR3 nucleotide sequence: TGCAGTGCTAGGGCTGATTTCAATGAGCAGTTCTTC.

The chain recombines TRBV20-1 with TRBJ1-1; 7 positions agree with TRBD1. In germline, CDR1 is DFQATT, CDR2 SNEGSKA (reference sequence). Trimming at V came to 0 bases and at J to 5 bases, leaving 15 bases not matched to a gene. The CDR3 spans 17 residues. CDR3 sequence: CSARDLARRGSGTEAFF. As DNA, the CDR3 is TGCAGTGCTAGAGATTTAGCCCGCAGGGGGTCGGGTACTGAAGCTTTCTTT.

In the case of this clonotype: The junction departs from germline at one end; a sequencing error may be responsible. This chain uses TRBV7-9 with TRBJ2-7, with TRBD2 identical over 7 bases. The CDR3 is 16 residues long. The germline gives CDR1 SEHNR, CDR2 FQNEAQ (reference sequence). Written as DNA, the CDR3 is TGTGCCAGCAGCCTAGCGGAGGGGTTTGCCACCTACGAGCAGTACTTC. Translating gives CASSLAEGFATYEQYF.

The chain is built from TRBV2 and TRBJ2-1; TRBD2 agrees at 13 bases. This CDR3 has 15 amino acids. With 1 base clipped from V and 10 bases from J, the junction kept 4 bases outside the gene matches. Looked up from germline, CDR1 is SNHLY and CDR2 is FYNNEI. The CDR3 bases are TGTGCCAGCAGTGAAGGGACTAGCGGGAGTGGAGAGCAGTTCTTC. Translated: CASSEGTSGSGEQFF.

The chain recombines TRBV9 with TRBJ1-1; D not resolved. The CDR3 spans 14 residues. Trimming took off 0 bases at V and 2 bases at J, with 8 bases between the two ends. CDR1 is SGDLS and CDR2 is YYNGEE in the germline V gene. Here the CDR3 DNA reads TGTGCCAGCAGCGTAGCTCAAGTTAACACTGAAGCTTTCTTT. Encoded protein: CASSVAQVNTEAFF.

V and J are TRBV7-2 and TRBJ2-7, with TRBD2 matching 7 bases. CDR1 and CDR2 from the germline V gene are SGHTA and FQGNSA. The CDR3 is made up of 11 amino acids. CDR3 loop: CASRWRGGGDV. The CDR3 nucleotides are TGTGCCAGCAGATGGCGCGGGGGAGGGGACGTC.

This chain joins TRBV7-8 and TRBJ1-2; D is ambiguous. Germline V CDR1 and CDR2: SGHVS, FQNEAQ. This CDR3 comprises 14 residues. Trimming removed 2 bases at V and 2 bases at J, with 9 bases between. The CDR3 protein is CASSLIPENYGYTF. DNA for the CDR3: TGTGCCAGCAGCTTAATTCCTGAAAACTATGGCTACACCTTC.

The chain uses TRBV15 and TRBJ2-3; weak D call: TRBD1 (6 bases). The germline CDR1 and CDR2 sequences are LNHNV and YYDKDF (reference sequence). The CDR3 is made up of 17 amino acids. Trimming took 4 bases from V and 5 from J, leaving 22 bases between them. The CDR3 loop reads CATSIWGPTGMKDTQYF. CDR3 bases: TGTGCCACCAGCATCTGGGGTCCCACAGGGATGAAAGATACGCAGTATTTT.

The chain carries TRBV25-1 and TRBJ2-2; D unresolved. Germline V gene sequence: CDR1 MGHDK, CDR2 SYGVNS. The CDR3 is made up of 14 amino acids. V gave up 4 bases and J gave up 2 bases, with 8 bases separating them. The DNA for the CDR3 is TGTGCCAGCAGTGTTGGGCCAAACACCGGGGAGCTGTTTTTT. Protein: CASSVGPNTGELFF.

This chain links TRBV27 with TRBJ2-1; the D gene is possibly TRBD2 (5 bases). CDR1 is MNHEY and CDR2 is SMNVEV in the germline V gene (reference sequence). The CDR3 consists of 11 residues. V was pared by 5 bases and J by 10 bases, with 9 bases between. CDR3 residues: CASSVGDEQFF. DNA for the CDR3: TGTGCCAGCAGTGTGGGAGACGAGCAGTTCTTC.

J is TRBJ1-5 and V is TRBV4-2; tentatively, D is TRBD1 (5 bases). Trimming took 5 bases from V and 5 from J, leaving 10 bases between them. Germline V lookup: CDR1 LGHNA, CDR2 YNFKEQ. There are 13 residues in the CDR3. This CDR3 reads CASSSHRYQPQHF. DNA for the CDR3: TGTGCCAGCAGCTCCCACAGGTATCAGCCCCAGCATTTT.

The V and J genes are TRBV9 and TRBJ2-3; D assignment may be TRBD1 or TRBD2 (6 bases each). Germline CDR1 is SGDLS and CDR2 is YYNGEE. V lost 4 bases to trimming and J lost 2 bases, with 11 bases between them. This CDR3 spans 14 amino acids. The CDR3 here is CASSLPGATDTQYF. DNA for the CDR3: TGTGCCAGCAGCCTACCGGGGGCCACAGATACGCAGTATTTT.

V and J are TRBV6-6 and TRBJ2-5, with 8 bases that match TRBD1. V dropped 4 bases and J dropped 5; count of bases not matched to a gene: 6. CDR1 and CDR2 (germline): MNHNY, SVGAGI (reference sequence). There are 14 residues in the CDR3. CDR3 sequence reads: CASSWTGLVETQYF. For the CDR3, the DNA is TGTGCCAGCAGTTGGACAGGGTTGGTCGAGACCCAGTACTTC.

The chain employs TRBV15 and TRBJ1-1; D gene ambiguous. Germline-derived CDR1 and CDR2 are LNHNV and YYDKDF (reference sequence). Trimming removed 8 bases from V and 5 bases from J, with 18 bases in between. This CDR3 comprises 14 residues. The CDR3 sequence is CATVQGRRQTEAFF. The CDR3 region has the DNA TGTGCCACCGTGCAAGGCAGGCGTCAAACTGAAGCTTTCTTT. Drawing the rest from reference TRBV15 and TRBJ1-1, the complete variable domain is DAMVIQNPRYQVTQFGKPVTLSCSQTLNHNVMYWYQQKSSQAPKLLFHYYDKDFNNEADTPDNFQSRRPNTSFCFLDIRSPGLGDTAMYLCATVQGRRQTEAFFGQGTRLTVV.

V gene TRBV28 combines with J gene TRBJ2-7; no clear D. The V gene lost 4 bases and the J gene lost 1 base, with 5 bases spanning the gap. The CDR3 has 12 residues. CDR1 MDHEN and CDR2 SYDVKM come from the germline V gene. CDR3 nucleotide sequence: TGTGCCAGCAGTTGGGGTTCCTACGAGCAGTACGTC. It encodes CASSWGSYEQYV.

The DNA for the CDR3 is TGCAGTGCTAAAGGGGGTCGGGACACTGAAGCTTTCTTT. This sequence encodes CSAKGGRDTEAFF. The chain employs TRBV20-1 and TRBJ1-1; D is possibly TRBD1 (6 bases). The CDR3 has 13 residues. Germline V gene data show CDR1 as DFQATT and CDR2 as SNEGSKA (reference sequence). The V and J ends lost 4 bases and 3 bases respectively, with 12 bases between them.

This sequence joins TRBV14 and TRBJ1-2; a possible D gene is TRBD1 (6 bases). V was cut by 3 bases and J by 6 bases, with 20 bases left in between. CDR3 size: 16 residues. The germline CDR1 and CDR2 sequences are SGHDN and FVKESK. As DNA, the CDR3 is TGTGCCAGCAGCCATGAGACAGGAGGAAAATTAAATGGCTACACCTTC. This gives the protein CASSHETGGKLNGYTF.

This rearrangement joins TRBV14 to TRBJ2-7, with D perhaps matching TRBD2 (6 bases). This CDR3 is 13 amino acids long. V was clipped by 5 bases and J by 6 bases, with 14 bases between them. CDR1 is SGHDN, CDR2 FVKESK, per germline. DNA of the CDR3: TGTGCCAGCAGCGCCTTTGGAGGGACCGAGCAGTACGTC. Encoded protein: CASSAFGGTEQYV.

The chain has TRBV7-3 and TRBJ2-3; D remains unclear. The germline gives CDR1 SGHTA, CDR2 FQGTGA. Trimming shortened V by 0 bases and J by 1 base, and 11 bases separated the two germline ends. The CDR3 loop spans 16 amino acids. In DNA, the CDR3 is TGTGCCAGCAGCTTAACCGGCGGAGCAGGCACAGATACGCAGTATTTT. Encoded protein: CASSLTGGAGTDTQYF.

The rearrangement uses TRBV12-3 or TRBV12-4 and TRBJ2-7; possible D gene TRBD1, 6 bases. Trimming removed 1 base at V and 0 bases at J, with 7 bases between. The CDR3 contains 14 residues. Written as DNA, the CDR3 is TGTGCCAGCAGTTTAGGGACAGACTCCTACGAGCAGTACTTC. It specifies CASSLGTDSYEQYF.

This chain joins TRBV3-1 and TRBJ2-1, with 8 bases aligning to TRBD1. The junction had 7 bases not matched to a gene; V was cut back by 5 bases and J by 7 bases. Germline lookup yields CDR1 LGHDT and CDR2 YNNKEL (reference sequence). The CDR3 is 14 residues long. As DNA, the CDR3 is TGTGCCAGCAGCTTCTTGGACAGGGCAAATGAGCAGTTCTTC. Its translation: CASSFLDRANEQFF.

This clonotype occurred once. The chain employs TRBV12-3 or TRBV12-4 and TRBJ1-2, with D hard to call. The V end was cut by 3 bases, the J end by 4 bases, with 9 bases between. There are 13 residues in the CDR3. CDR3 DNA sequence: TGTGCCAGCAGTTTGGGGATTTCCTATGGCTACACCTTC. Protein sequence: CASSLGISYGYTF.

This chain joins TRBV7-9 and TRBJ1-1; D is perhaps TRBD1 (5 bases). Between the trimmed V and J ends, which lost 7 bases and 4 bases, there was a span of 13 bases. Germline CDR1 is SEHNR and CDR2 is FQNEAQ (reference sequence). The CDR3 has 13 amino acids. CDR3 sequence reads: CASNTHGGTEAFF. CDR3 nucleotide sequence: TGTGCCAGCAACACTCACGGGGGCACTGAAGCTTTCTTT.

The chain recombines TRBV28 with TRBJ2-7; the match to TRBD1 covers 9 bases. Losses at the gene ends were 5 bases for V and 2 bases for J; bases not matched to a gene: 10. CDR1 and CDR2 from the germline V gene are MDHEN and SYDVKM. The CDR3 length is 16 residues. Written as DNA, the CDR3 is TGTGCCAGCAGTCTAGCAGGACAGGGGTTAGCCTACGAGCAGTACTTC. Amino acids: CASSLAGQGLAYEQYF.

The chain couples TRBV4-1 to TRBJ1-1; D is possibly TRBD1 (5 bases). Germline CDR1 MGHRA, CDR2 YSYEKL. The CDR3 has 16 amino acids. Trimming removed 0 bases from V and 5 bases from J, with 16 bases in between. The CDR3 DNA is TGCGCCAGCAGCCAAGATATGAGAACCTGGGGGACTGAAGCTTTCTTT. Translating it yields CASSQDMRTWGTEAFF.

V is TRBV5-1 and J is TRBJ2-1; 8 bases are shared with TRBD2. This CDR3 comprises 17 residues. V gave up 4 bases and J gave up 9 bases; unmatched junction bases: 18. The germline V gene encodes CDR1 SGHRS and CDR2 YFSETQ. This CDR3 is CASSVGFREGRESEQFF. The CDR3, as DNA: TGCGCCAGCAGCGTGGGGTTCCGGGAGGGCCGAGAGAGTGAGCAGTTCTTC.

This clonotype was found once. This chain connects TRBV5-6 to TRBJ1-5; D not resolved. Between the trimmed V and J ends, which lost 3 bases and 2 bases, there was a span of 6 bases. The CDR3 is 13 residues long. Germline lookup yields CDR1 SGHDT and CDR2 YYEEEE. The CDR3 loop reads CASSSSGNQPQHF. As DNA, the CDR3 is TGTGCCAGCAGCTCCTCGGGCAATCAGCCCCAGCATTTT. The complete variable domain, with remaining parts taken from reference TRBV5-6 and TRBJ1-5, reads DAGVTQSPTHLIKTRGQQVTLRCSPKSGHDTVSWYQQALGQGPQFIFQYYEEEERQRGNFPDRFSGHQFPNYSSELNVNALLLGDSALYLCASSSSGNQPQHFGDGTRLSIL.

This CDR3 is CSARTGIDYEQYF. Written as DNA, the CDR3 is TGCAGTGCTAGGACAGGTATTGACTACGAGCAGTACTTC. The chain is built from TRBV20-1 and TRBJ2-7, with D possibly being TRBD1 (6 bases). The CDR3 has 13 amino acids. Germline V gives CDR1 DFQATT, CDR2 SNEGSKA (reference sequence). Trimming pared 3 bases from V and 3 bases from J, leaving 12 bases between.

This clonotype was observed a single time. J is TRBJ1-1 and V is TRBV14; weak D call: TRBD1 (5 bases). CDR1 is SGHDN and CDR2 is FVKESK in the germline V gene. Deletions cut 3 bases from V and 7 bases from J, with 12 bases between. CDR3 length: 13 residues. The CDR3 region is CASSQWDGNEAFF. The CDR3 DNA follows: TGTGCCAGCAGCCAGTGGGACGGCAATGAAGCTTTCTTT. Complete variable domain (other parts from reference TRBV14 and TRBJ1-1): EAGVTQFPSHSVIEKGQTVTLRCDPISGHDNLYWYRRVMGKEIKFLLHFVKESKQDESGMPNNRFLAERTGGTYSTLKVQPAELEDSGVYFCASSQWDGNEAFFGQGTRLTVV.

The chain recombines TRBV2 with TRBJ2-5; either TRBD1 or TRBD2 may supply D (5 bases each). Germline-derived CDR1 and CDR2 are SNHLY and FYNNEI. Trimming left V 8 bases short and J 3 bases short, with 10 bases between. CDR3 length: 12 amino acids. The CDR3 bases are TGTGCCAGCGAGGGGCAGGAAGAGACCCAGTACTTC. Protein sequence: CASEGQEETQYF.

This chain connects TRBV28 to TRBJ2-2; 10 positions match TRBD1. With 6 bases clipped from V and 3 bases from J, the junction kept 1 base outside the gene matches. This CDR3 has 14 residues. Germline-derived CDR1 and CDR2 are MDHEN and SYDVKM. The CDR3 bases are TGTGCCAGCAGAGGACAGGGGGACACCGGGGAGCTGTTTTTT. Its protein is CASRGQGDTGELFF. Full variable domain (remainder filled in from reference TRBV28 and TRBJ2-2): DVKVTQSSRYLVKRTGEKVFLECVQDMDHENMFWYRQDPGLGLRLIYFSYDVKMKEKGDIPEGYSVSREKKERFSLILESASTNQTSMYLCASRGQGDTGELFFGEGSRLTVL.